These 27 T cell receptor beta chains were sequenced from one sample in a study of cytomegalovirus exposure and HLA in healthy donors. Vbeta (60) and Jbeta (13) primers were used in the PCR. The method was immunoSEQ multiplex PCR; TCRdb's version includes in-frame clones alone and lacks a portion of them. There are around 110,000 clones in the sample; roughly 73% occur only once, and around 2.5% lies in the top ten. The sequencing sample was made of PBMCs. The receptors shown here come from a man between 35 and 55 years old in good health and CMV-seronegative.

This rearrangement joins TRBV5-1 to TRBJ1-3, with 8 bases identical to TRBD1. There are 15 residues in the CDR3. Germline-derived CDR1 and CDR2 are SGHRS and YFSETQ. Germline trimming cut 4 bases from V and 7 bases from J; bases unmatched to any gene: 10. CDR3 sequence (DNA): TGCGCCAGCAGCCCATCGGGGGACAGGACTAACACCATATATTTT. This sequence encodes CASSPSGDRTNTIYF.

This chain's CDR3 is CASSYSRRTSGNEQFF. Here the CDR3 DNA reads TGTGCCAGCAGTTACTCCCGGAGGACTAGCGGCAATGAGCAGTTCTTC. The rearrangement joins TRBV6-6 to TRBJ2-1; 10 bases align to TRBD2. The CDR3 extends over 16 amino acids. J lost 6 bases, V lost 0 bases, and 5 bases had no gene match. The germline gives CDR1 MNHNY, CDR2 SVGAGI (reference sequence).

The rearrangement uses TRBV11-2 and TRBJ1-1, with 9 bases matching TRBD1. Trimming took 6 bases from V and 9 from J; bases not matched to a gene: 11. CDR1 is SGHAT, CDR2 FQNNGV, per germline. The CDR3 runs 14 residues. CDR3 amino acids: CASSPGTGPLKAFF. CDR3 DNA: TGTGCCAGCAGTCCCGGGACAGGGCCCTTGAAAGCTTTCTTT.

This rearrangement joins TRBV4-1 to TRBJ2-3; 12 bases are shared with TRBD1. V lost 1 base, J lost 10 bases, and 6 bases stayed unmatched. CDR3 length: 15 amino acids. Per germline, CDR1 MGHRA and CDR2 YSYEKL. CDR3 protein: CASSQAGQGAGAQYF. The CDR3 DNA reads as TGCGCCAGCAGCCAAGCGGGACAGGGGGCCGGGGCGCAGTATTTT.

This clone was observed a single time. The V call is TRBV28, the J call TRBJ1-2; D perhaps matches TRBD1 (5 bases). The V end lost 3 bases, the J end lost 3 bases, and 14 bases lay between the germline ends. CDR3 length equals 15 residues. Germline CDR1 and CDR2: MDHEN and SYDVKM. CDR3 protein: CASSLGQTWDYGYTF. CDR3 DNA: TGTGCCAGCAGTTTGGGGCAGACATGGGACTATGGCTACACCTTC.

The chain combines TRBV10-2 with TRBJ2-7; the D gene is possibly TRBD1 (6 bases). The CDR3 runs 15 residues. Trimming removed 5 bases at V and 2 bases at J, with 16 bases between. Germline values: CDR1 WSHSY, CDR2 SAAADI. The CDR3 is CASSSDSRIPYEQYF. CDR3 nucleotides: TGCGCCAGCAGTTCGGACAGTAGGATCCCCTACGAGCAGTACTTC.

The genes are TRBV6-1 and TRBJ1-1; D not resolved. In germline, CDR1 is MNHNS, CDR2 SASEGT. The germline V and J ends were trimmed by 0 bases and 5 bases, with 13 bases remaining between them. CDR3 size: 15 residues. The CDR3 sequence: CASSEALQLRTEAFF. The CDR3, as DNA: TGTGCCAGCAGTGAAGCGCTACAACTAAGGACTGAAGCTTTCTTT.

The CDR3 is CASSPQGQGLYEQYF. CDR3 nucleotide sequence: TGTGCCAGTAGTCCACAAGGACAGGGACTATACGAGCAGTACTTC. The rearrangement links TRBV19 to TRBJ2-7; the D gene is possibly TRBD1 (8 bases). The CDR3 sequence is 15 residues long. Trimming removed 5 bases from V and 4 bases from J, with 18 bases in between. CDR1 LNHDA and CDR2 SQIVND come from the germline V gene (reference sequence). The full variable domain, its missing parts supplied by reference TRBV19 and TRBJ2-7, is DGGITQSPKYLFRKEGQNVTLSCEQNLNHDAMYWYRQDPGQGLRLIYYSQIVNDFQKGDIAEGYSVSREKKESFPLTVTSAQKNPTAFYLCASSPQGQGLYEQYFGPGTRLTVT.

The DNA for the CDR3 is TGTGCCAGTAGGCGGGGACAGGGAAGTACTGAAGCTTTCTTT. Amino acid sequence: CASRRGQGSTEAFF. This chain joins TRBV19 and TRBJ1-1; 9 bases line up with TRBD1. Losses at the gene ends were 6 bases for V and 5 bases for J; bases not matched to a gene: 7. The germline V gene has CDR1 LNHDA and CDR2 SQIVND (reference sequence). This CDR3 spans 14 amino acids.

This chain links TRBV27 with TRBJ2-7; weak D call: TRBD1 (7 bases). This CDR3 comprises 17 residues. Per the germline V gene, CDR1 is MNHEY and CDR2 is SMNVEV (reference sequence). The V end lost 5 bases, the J end lost 4 bases, and 24 bases lay between the germline ends. For the CDR3, the DNA is TGTGCCAGCAGTCGGGTAGGGCAGGGGGGCGCGGGATACGAGCAGTACTTC. This translates into CASSRVGQGGAGYEQYF.

The chain is built from TRBV5-4 and TRBJ1-2, with 8 bases lining up with TRBD1. The CDR3 length is 15 residues. Germline V CDR1 and CDR2: SGHNT, YYREEE (reference sequence). The V segment lost 3 bases and the J segment 4 bases; nucleotides outside the gene matches: 8. The CDR3 reads CASSSNNRGGYGYTF. The CDR3 DNA reads as TGTGCCAGCAGCTCCAATAACAGGGGGGGCTATGGCTACACCTTC.

This clone was seen a handful of times. V is TRBV7-8 and J is TRBJ1-6, with D possibly TRBD1 on 5 matching bases. The germline gives CDR1 SGHVS, CDR2 FQNEAQ. V lost 7 bases to trimming and J lost 15 bases, with 22 bases between them. The CDR3 contains 14 residues. The CDR3 is CASTRPRQLGLLHF. CDR3 nucleotides: TGTGCCAGCACCCGACCTCGACAGCTAGGTCTCCTCCACTTT.

The chain carries TRBV5-4 and TRBJ2-4; 10 bases agree with TRBD2. Germline V gives CDR1 SGHNT, CDR2 YYREEE (reference sequence). After removal of 3 bases from V and 12 bases from J, the junction contained 12 bases not matched to a gene. This CDR3 contains 15 residues. The CDR3 nucleotides are TGTGCCAGCAGCTCCCGAACTAGCGGGGAAAGGGATCAGTACTTC. It encodes CASSSRTSGERDQYF.

This rearrangement joins TRBV6-1 to TRBJ2-1; D uncertain. This CDR3 region has 14 residues. The germline V gene has CDR1 MNHNS and CDR2 SASEGT. Trimming cost V 6 bases and J 8 bases, with 17 bases left between them. The CDR3 reads CASSEQTSRHEQFF. CDR3 coding DNA: TGTGCCAGCAGCGAGCAAACATCTAGGCATGAGCAGTTCTTC.

Only a few counts were recorded for this clone. This chain uses TRBV15 with TRBJ1-3; 7 nucleotides match TRBD1. The V gene's germline CDR1 is LNHNV and CDR2 YYDKDF (reference sequence). V lost 8 bases to trimming and J lost 2 bases; unmatched junction nucleotides: 3. The CDR3 is 13 amino acids. The CDR3 bases are TGTGCCACCCGAACAGGGGCTGGAAACACCATATATTTT. It encodes CATRTGAGNTIYF.

This sequence joins TRBV5-4 and TRBJ2-7; unclear D gene. The V gene lost 4 bases and the J gene lost 3 bases, with 14 bases spanning the gap. CDR3 size: 14 residues. Germline V gives CDR1 SGHNT, CDR2 YYREEE (reference sequence). DNA of the CDR3: TGTGCCAGCAGCCCATACCCAGGTATCTACGAGCAGTACTTC. Protein: CASSPYPGIYEQYF.

The V gene is TRBV11-2, the J gene TRBJ2-3; possible D gene TRBD2, 6 bases. This CDR3 spans 14 amino acids. Trimming removed 9 bases from V and 0 bases from J, with 13 bases in between. Germline V lookup: CDR1 SGHAT, CDR2 FQNNGV. CDR3 bases: TGTGCCAGTAAGTGGGCGGGGAGCACAGATACGCAGTATTTT. Encoded protein: CASKWAGSTDTQYF.

The V call is TRBV7-8, the J call TRBJ2-7; D gene uncertain. Per the germline V gene, CDR1 is SGHVS and CDR2 is FQNEAQ. There are 13 residues in the CDR3. V was trimmed by 5 bases and J by 2 bases, leaving 10 bases between them. In DNA, the CDR3 is TGTGCCAGCAGCCCTCGCGCGACCTACGAGCAGTACTTC. Its translation is CASSPRATYEQYF.

The chain is built from TRBV7-2 and TRBJ2-7; the match to TRBD1 covers 7 bases. This CDR3 has 14 amino acids. J gave up 0 bases and V 4 bases, and 3 bases lay outside the gene matches. Germline loops: CDR1 SGHTA, CDR2 FQGNSA. The CDR3 here is CASSYRDSSYEQYF. For the CDR3, the DNA is TGTGCCAGCAGCTACCGGGACAGCTCCTACGAGCAGTACTTC.

The chain recombines TRBV5-5 with TRBJ2-1, with D unresolved. The V end was cut by 0 bases, the J end by 11 bases, with 12 bases between. CDR3 length equals 13 residues. Germline V CDR1 and CDR2: SGHKS, YYEKEE (reference sequence). The CDR3 DNA follows: TGTGCCAGCAGCTTGGCCGGCGCGGATCAGCAGTTCTTC. Translation gives CASSLAGADQQFF.

This chain links TRBV6-5 with TRBJ1-5; D remains unclear. The germline CDR1 and CDR2 sequences are MNHEY and SVGAGI. The V and J ends lost 6 bases and 3 bases respectively, with 12 bases between them. The CDR3 has 14 amino acids. The CDR3 sequence: CASRPGADNQPQHF. The CDR3 region has the DNA TGTGCCAGCAGACCCGGTGCCGACAATCAGCCCCAGCATTTT.

This clone was picked up one time. The chain recombines TRBV10-2 with TRBJ2-7; 12 bases line up with TRBD2. Germline loops: CDR1 WSHSY, CDR2 SAAADI. The CDR3 is 13 amino acids. V was pared by 6 bases and J by 6 bases, with 3 bases of the junction left unmatched. CDR3: CASSPGLAGEQYF. As DNA, the CDR3 is TGCGCCAGCAGCCCGGGACTAGCGGGCGAGCAGTACTTC.

A single count supports this clone. The chain uses TRBV7-7 and TRBJ2-3, with a weak D call TRBD1 (6 bases). Trimming took 2 bases from V and 3 from J, leaving 6 bases between them. Germline V gives CDR1 SSHAT, CDR2 FNYEAQ (reference sequence). The length of the CDR3 is 13 residues. The CDR3 DNA sequence: TGTGCCAGCAGCTTAACAGGGACAGATACGCAGTATTTT. This sequence encodes CASSLTGTDTQYF.

The chain couples TRBV7-2 to TRBJ1-1; 9 bases align to TRBD1. Trimming removed 4 bases from V and 7 bases from J; junction bases left unmatched: 7. The germline V gene has CDR1 SGHTA and CDR2 FQGNSA. The CDR3 has 14 residues. The chain's CDR3 is CASSSRDRAIEAFF. The CDR3 bases are TGTGCCAGCAGCTCCCGGGACAGGGCCATTGAAGCTTTCTTT.

The genes are TRBV15 and TRBJ1-5, with D uncertain. The germline V gene has CDR1 LNHNV and CDR2 YYDKDF (reference sequence). The CDR3 sequence is 16 residues long. V lost 2 bases and J lost 3, with 14 bases in between. CDR3 protein: CATSRSLGSANQPQHF. CDR3 DNA sequence: TGTGCCACCAGCAGATCTCTAGGGAGTGCCAATCAGCCCCAGCATTTT.

The chain uses TRBV6-5 and TRBJ1-2, with D possibly matching TRBD1 (6 bases). CDR3 size: 14 residues. Trimming took off 5 bases at V and 3 bases at J, with 13 bases between the two ends. Germline assignment: CDR1 MNHEY and CDR2 SVGAGI. In DNA form, the CDR3 reads TGTGCCAGCAGTCCGACAGGTCGTGACTATGGCTACACCTTC. Protein sequence: CASSPTGRDYGYTF.

The chain recombines TRBV9 with TRBJ2-5; possibly TRBD2 for D (7 bases). The J call may be mistaken, given a closer DNA end match to TRBJ2-7. This CDR3 spans 16 amino acids. Per the germline V gene, CDR1 is SGDLS and CDR2 is YYNGEE. The CDR3 here is CASSVGAGGPNYEQYF. For the CDR3, the DNA is TGTGCCAGCAGCGTAGGGGCCGGGGGGCCTAACTACGAGCAGTACTTC.